This T cell receptor (beta chain) comes out of a study of metastatic and nonmetastatic thyroid tumors. Study details: Repertoire comparison spanned blood and tumor or nodule tissue of malignant and benign thyroid patients.

There are a few counts of this clone. TCRdb recomputed clones from the PCR reads via MiXCR. The repertoire holds about 56,000 clones, with roughly 30% as singletons. The germline CDR1 and CDR2 sequences are MNHNS and SASEGT. Trimming shortened V by 3 bases and J by 5 bases, and 17 bases separated the two germline ends. The CDR3 sequence is 15 residues long. Patients had received no treatment of any kind before thyroid surgery. This clonotype originated in a female donor with papillary thyroid cancer or a benign thyroid nodule (not recorded which). Some clones in this sample may be carry-over from other donors' samples. The chain is built from TRBV6-1 and TRBJ2-7, with a possible D match to TRBD1 (6 bases). Material for sequencing was blood. As DNA, the CDR3 is TGTGCCAGCAGTGAGTCTCAGGGGTCGCCCCACGAGCAGTACTTC. Protein product: CASSESQGSPHEQYF.